This T cell receptor beta chain came from a study of glioma-infiltrating T cells. General study results and limits: Above-expected tissue-blood divergence occurred in all gliomas, most in low-grade ones. Patients with low tissue-blood divergence carried a signature set of shared blood CDR3 motifs.

About this clonotype: What it binds is not known.

Germline V gives CDR1 DFQATT, CDR2 SNEGSKA (reference sequence). The CDR3 length is 13 residues. Trimming pared 3 bases from V and 2 bases from J, leaving 11 bases between. The iRepertoire nested amplicon-rescue multiplex PCR amplified TCR alpha and beta CDR3s from RNA. For one-step reverse transcription and amplification, 100-400 ng of tissue mRNA or PBMC total RNA was used. TCRdb re-analysed the multiplex PCR reads in MiXCR, keeping a single row per CDR3 protein. The sample records fewer than 500,000 distinct CDR3 sequences, 41% being singletons. The chain links TRBV20-1 to TRBJ2-7; TRBD1 or TRBD2 may be the D gene (5 bases each). The specimen was glioma tissue, nonneoplastic brain tissue, or PBMCs (not recorded which). The sequence was collected from a human donor with low-grade glioma or glioblastoma, undergoing nonglioma brain surgery, or in good health (not recorded which). The DNA for the CDR3 is TGCAGTGCTAGCGGGGACCTCCCCTACGAGCAGTACTTC. Its translation: CSASGDLPYEQYF.